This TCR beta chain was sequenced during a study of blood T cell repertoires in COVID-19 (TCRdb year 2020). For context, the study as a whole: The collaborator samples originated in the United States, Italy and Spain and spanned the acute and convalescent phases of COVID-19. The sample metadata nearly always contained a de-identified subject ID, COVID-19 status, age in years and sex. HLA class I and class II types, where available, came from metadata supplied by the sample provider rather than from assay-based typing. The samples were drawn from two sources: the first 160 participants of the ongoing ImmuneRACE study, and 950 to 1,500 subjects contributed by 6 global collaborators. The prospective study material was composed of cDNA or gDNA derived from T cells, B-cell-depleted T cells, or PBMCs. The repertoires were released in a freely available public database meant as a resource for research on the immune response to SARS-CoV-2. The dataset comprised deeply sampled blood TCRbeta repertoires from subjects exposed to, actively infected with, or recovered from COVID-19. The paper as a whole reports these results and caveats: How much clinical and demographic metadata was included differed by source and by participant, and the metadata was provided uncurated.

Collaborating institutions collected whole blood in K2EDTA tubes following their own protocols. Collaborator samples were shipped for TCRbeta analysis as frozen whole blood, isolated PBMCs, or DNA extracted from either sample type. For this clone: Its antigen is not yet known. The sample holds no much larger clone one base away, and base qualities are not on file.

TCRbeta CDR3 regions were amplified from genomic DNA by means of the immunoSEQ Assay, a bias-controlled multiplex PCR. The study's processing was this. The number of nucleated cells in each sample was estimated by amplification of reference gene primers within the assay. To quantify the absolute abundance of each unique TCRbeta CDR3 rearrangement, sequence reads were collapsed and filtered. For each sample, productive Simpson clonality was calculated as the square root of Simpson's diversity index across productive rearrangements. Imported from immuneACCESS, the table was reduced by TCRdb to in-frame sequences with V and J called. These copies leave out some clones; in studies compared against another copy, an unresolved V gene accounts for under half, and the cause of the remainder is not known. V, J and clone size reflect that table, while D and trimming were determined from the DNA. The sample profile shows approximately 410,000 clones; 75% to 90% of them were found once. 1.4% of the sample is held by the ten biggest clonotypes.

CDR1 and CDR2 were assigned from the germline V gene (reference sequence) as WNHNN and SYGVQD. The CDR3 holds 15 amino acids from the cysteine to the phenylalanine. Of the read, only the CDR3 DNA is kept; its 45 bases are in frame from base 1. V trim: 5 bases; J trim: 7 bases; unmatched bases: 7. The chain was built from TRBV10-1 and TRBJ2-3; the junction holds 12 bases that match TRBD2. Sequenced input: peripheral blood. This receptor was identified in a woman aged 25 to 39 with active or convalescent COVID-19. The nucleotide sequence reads TGCGCCAGCAGTAGGACTAGCGGGAAAGGAAATACGCAGTATTTT. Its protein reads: CASSRTSGKGNTQYF.